This is a list of T cell receptor beta chains from one sample in a study of blood T cell repertoires in COVID-19. Measured with immunoSEQ multiplex PCR; TCRdb has only the in-frame clones, and not every one. This sample has some 170,000 clones, with roughly 87% found just once. The sequencing input was PBMCs or T cells enriched from blood (not recorded which). The receptors were gathered from a human donor with acute COVID-19. The donor label of this sample is uncertain. Each CDR3 is given with its conserved first and last residue. D genes are given only for firm matches.

TGCGCCAGCAGCCCGATTGAGAGATCTGAAGCTTTCTTT,CASSPIERSEAFF,NA,TRBJ1-1,TRBV5-1
TGTGCCAGCAGTGCCTTTGGAGGGGGCGCGTCTGAAGCTTTCTTT,CASSAFGGGASEAFF,TRBD1,TRBJ1-1,TRBV25-1
TGTGCCACCAGTGATGCGGACAGGCTCTACGAGCAGTACTTC,CATSDADRLYEQYF,TRBD1,TRBJ2-7,TRBV24-1
TGCGCCAGCAGCTTACTAGGACTAGCAGGGACAGATACGCAGTATTTT,CASSLLGLAGTDTQYF,TRBD2,TRBJ2-3,TRBV5-1
TGTGCCAGCAGCTTACAGGGGAGAGAGCAGTTCTTC,CASSLQGREQFF,NA,TRBJ2-1,TRBV7-3
TGTGCCAGCAGCCTCCCAGGGACCCAGTACTTC,CASSLPGTQYF,NA,TRBJ2-5,TRBV5-8
TGTGCTAGCGAAGGTAGTGGAGCCCAAGAGACCCAGTACTTC,CASEGSGAQETQYF,NA,TRBJ2-5,TRBV12-5
TGCGCCAGCAGCCAAGAACCCCAAATGGTAGCGGGGGTTAATGAGCAGTTCTTC,CASSQEPQMVAGVNEQFF,TRBD2,TRBJ2-1,TRBV4-1
TGCGCCAGCAGTTTGGCTGGGGGCGATGGTGAAAAACTGTTTTTT,CASSLAGGDGEKLFF,NA,TRBJ1-4,TRBV5-1
TGTGCCAGCAGTGACCCAGGGACTGAAGCTTTCTTT,CASSDPGTEAFF,NA,TRBJ1-1,TRBV6-1